This T cell receptor (beta chain) was retrieved from a study of blood T cells in healthy people across ages. Findings and limits, study-wide: Donors of long life had a larger count of naive CD4+ cells and greater diversity than aged donors. Unsorted PBMCs ruled out conclusive naive versus antigen-experienced comparison. Observed TCR beta diversity per million T cells went down as age went up. This fall followed a roughly linear course with age. Changes in expanded clonotypes were possibly confounded, as the CMV status of donors was unknown.

This clonotype occurred a few times. Its antigen is currently unknown. It was with a sample-barcoded 5' primer and a J-beta primer mix that a second PCR of roughly 7 to 12 cycles was run. TCRdb ran MiXCR on the 5' RACE reads and lists one entry per CDR3 protein. The table lists about 1.5 million distinct CDR3 sequences, 35% to 45% of them singletons, with roughly 3.7% in the top ten. This receptor was taken from a woman in her late teens or twenties in good health. Sequencing used blood.

The chain's CDR3 is CSASDGGTGDEQYF. The CDR3 DNA sequence: TGCAGTGCATCAGATGGGGGGACAGGGGACGAGCAGTACTTC. The chain links TRBV20-1 to TRBJ2-7; 10 positions agree with TRBD1. Germline CDR1 is DFQATT and CDR2 is SNEGSKA (reference sequence). The ends lost 6 bases at V and 5 bases at J; junction bases unmatched: 10. CDR3 length: 14 residues.